Sequencing of this TCR beta chain was carried out in a study of shared clonotypes between healthy human individuals. Findings and caveats of the study: Naive subsets tended to show greater estimated richness than memory subsets.

Sequencing was at deep level. In the sorted-subset replicate PCRs, around 220 ng DNA, roughly 29,000 T cell genomes, was used. This table comes from immunoSEQ multiplex PCR, and its TCRdb copy is limited to in-frame clones, with some not included. The sample carries about 600,000 clones, about 96% recorded once. Turning to this clone: Its antigen is unknown.

The TCR sequence derives from a woman aged 25 to 45 in good health. Sequencing used naive CD4+ T cells sorted from blood. Subset specified: CD45RA+ positively selected.

Here the CDR3 reads CASSEGMNTEAFF. CDR3 nucleotide sequence: TGTGCCAGCAGTGAAGGCATGAACACTGAAGCTTTCTTT. The V gene is TRBV2, the J gene TRBJ1-1; D gene unclear. The V gene's germline CDR1 is SNHLY and CDR2 FYNNEI. CDR3 size: 13 residues. With 1 base removed from V and 0 bases from J, the gap between germline ends came to 3 bases. Using reference TRBV2 and TRBJ1-1 for the parts outside the CDR3, the full variable domain is EPEVTQTPSHQVTQMGQEVILRCVPISNHLYFYWYRQILGQKVEFLVSFYNNEISEKSEIFDDQFSVERPDGSNFTLKIRSTKLEDSAMYFCASSEGMNTEAFFGQGTRLTVV.